This paragraph covers one TCR beta chain sequence. The source of the sample is a study of blood T cell repertoires in COVID-19. Study-wide background: The analysed material was cDNA or gDNA that came from T cells, B-cell-depleted T cells, or PBMCs.

In the study's own analysis: Cell counts per sample came from amplifying reference gene primers. The repertoire was sequenced with immunoSEQ multiplex PCR; TCRdb's copy has only in-frame clones and lacks some. V and J calls plus clone size are reproduced from that table; the DNA served to infer D and trimming. Of over 150,000 clones detected, around 74% appear once; the ten largest clones hold around 3.5%. Trimming took 4 bases from V and 5 from J, leaving 18 bases between them. This CDR3 has 15 residues. The germline V gene encodes CDR1 LGHDT and CDR2 YNNKEL (reference sequence). Material: peripheral blood. This chain joins TRBV3-1 (or the pseudogene TRBV3-2) and TRBJ2-7; D uncertain. This TCR was recovered from an elderly woman with acute or convalescent COVID-19. CDR3 DNA: TGTGCCAGCAGCCGCAGAAGTCCTAGTGCCGACGAGCAGTACTTC. Translation: CASSRRSPSADEQYF.